Given below is one T cell receptor beta chain in context. The antigen remains unidentified. This sample is drawn from a study of cytomegalovirus exposure and HLA in healthy donors. As for the study in general: Researchers found that about four fifths of some 400 genotyped donors fell within the Caucasian-associated ancestry cluster.

Study-wide points: Sequencing likely caused a cluster of highly shared sequence variants. The authors later found most CMV-associated TCR beta chains appeared HLA-restricted.

PCR amplification relied on 60 Vbeta primers (plus 13 Jbeta primers). The assay was immunoSEQ multiplex PCR, and TCRdb's table has in-frame clones only and misses some. The sample lists some 180,000 clones, around 77% occurring once. The CDR3 is 18 amino acids. Germline loops: CDR1 MNHEY, CDR2 SMNVEV (reference sequence). Trimming removed 6 bases from V and 0 bases from J; junction bases left unmatched: 17. The TCR was taken from a woman in her twenties or thirties in good health and CMV-seronegative. The chain combines TRBV27 with TRBJ2-7; 7 bases map to TRBD1. The sample comprised PBMCs. In nucleotides, the CDR3 is TGTGCCAGCAGCCAAAGAAACAGGGGCCGCCCTCCCTCCTACGAGCAGTACTTC. Translated: CASSQRNRGRPPSYEQYF.